The rows below give T cell receptor beta chains drawn from one sample of a study of T cells in localized non-small cell lung cancer. Assay used: immunoSEQ multiplex PCR; TCRdb lists only in-frame clones, some missing. The sample shows some 2,200 clones, over 30% of them seen only once. The sequencing used lung tumor tissue, collected before any cancer treatment. Receptors originate from a male donor aged 60 or over with stage II squamous cell lung carcinoma. The CDR3 runs from the conserved cysteine through the conserved F or W. Each record gives: clone size, CDR3 length, J gene, D gene, V gene, CDR3 DNA, CDR3 protein. D genes are given only for firm matches. Where a row states a size, it is once, few, many or the class of an expanded clone; other rows omit it.

size: large; length: 15; J: TRBJ2-1; D: TRBD2; V: TRBV14; DNA: TGTGCCAGCAGCCCGGGACTAGCGGGGGTAGATGAGCAGTTCTTC; CDR3: CASSPGLAGVDEQFF
size: medium-sized; length: 14; J: TRBJ2-5; D: TRBD2; V: TRBV9; DNA: TGTGCCAGCAGCCTCACAGGACTAGCCGAGACCCAGTACTTC; CDR3: CASSLTGLAETQYF
size: few; length: 14; J: TRBJ1-5; D: .; V: TRBV1; DNA: TGCGCCAGCAGCCGAACGGGTTCCAATCAGCCCCAGCATTTT; CDR3: CASSRTGSNQPQHF
size: few; length: 14; J: TRBJ1-5; D: .; V: TRBV6-8; DNA: TGTGCCAGCGGGTTACGGGGCGGCAATCAGCCCCAGCATTTT; CDR3: CASGLRGGNQPQHF
size: .; length: 13; J: TRBJ1-2; D: .; V: TRBV18; DNA: TGTGCCAGCTCACCGGAAAATAACTATGGCTACACCTTC; CDR3: CASSPENNYGYTF
size: .; length: 12; J: TRBJ2-5; D: .; V: TRBV19; DNA: TGTGCCAGTAGTATCGGTGGAAAGACCCAGTACTTC; CDR3: CASSIGGKTQYF
size: few; length: 14; J: TRBJ1-2; D: .; V: TRBV6-8; DNA: TGTGCCAGCAGCAACACAGGCCGTATCGGTGGCTACACCTTC; CDR3: CASSNTGRIGGYTF
size: .; length: 13; J: TRBJ1-1; D: .; V: TRBV18; DNA: TGTGCCAGCTCACCCAGTGTGGACACTGAAGCTTTCTTT; CDR3: CASSPSVDTEAFF
size: large; length: 13; J: TRBJ1-6; D: .; V: TRBV28; DNA: TGTGCCAGCGTGGACAGTTTTAATTCACCCCTCCACTTT; CDR3: CASVDSFNSPLHF
size: .; length: 14; J: TRBJ1-5; D: TRBD1; V: TRBV6-7; DNA: TGTGCCAGCAGCCGACAGGGGAACAATCAGCCCCAGCATTTT; CDR3: CASSRQGNNQPQHF
size: medium-sized; length: 14; J: TRBJ2-1; D: .; V: TRBV11-3; DNA: TGTGCCAGCAGCTCCCAGGAGGTCTACAATGAGCAGTTCTTC; CDR3: CASSSQEVYNEQFF
size: .; length: 15; J: TRBJ1-3; D: .; V: TRBV5-1; DNA: TGCGCCAGCAGCTTGGCCCTCGGCTCTGGAAACACCATATATTTT; CDR3: CASSLALGSGNTIYF
size: .; length: 15; J: TRBJ2-1; D: .; V: TRBV10-2; DNA: TGCGCCAGCAGTGCCCTGGGACGGGGAGGATATGAGCAGTTCTTC; CDR3: CASSALGRGGYEQFF
size: .; length: 11; J: TRBJ2-1; D: .; V: TRBV19; DNA: TGTGCCAGTAGTATACTTAATGAGCAGTTCTTC; CDR3: CASSILNEQFF
size: .; length: 13; J: TRBJ2-7; D: .; V: TRBV28; DNA: TGTGCCAGCAGTTTATTTTACTACTACGAGCAGTACTTC; CDR3: CASSLFYYYEQYF
size: few; length: 13; J: TRBJ1-3; D: .; V: TRBV25-1; DNA: TGTGCCAGCACCTTTGGGAGGGGAAACACCATATATTTT; CDR3: CASTFGRGNTIYF
size: few; length: 15; J: TRBJ2-7; D: .; V: TRBV9; DNA: TGTGCCAGCAGCCCTTTGTCAGGGGCTCCCTACGAGCAGTACTTC; CDR3: CASSPLSGAPYEQYF
size: .; length: 15; J: TRBJ2-3; D: TRBD2; V: TRBV11-3; DNA: TGTGCCAGCAGCTCGCGGGGGGATCTCGCAGATACGCAGTATTTT; CDR3: CASSSRGDLADTQYF
size: few; length: 14; J: TRBJ2-5; D: .; V: TRBV11-3; DNA: TGTGCCAGCAGCCCTCGGGCCGAGGTAGAGACCCAGTACTTC; CDR3: CASSPRAEVETQYF
size: .; length: 15; J: TRBJ2-2; D: .; V: TRBV18; DNA: TGTGCCAGCTCACCAGTGACAGCGAACACCGGGGAGCTGTTTTTT; CDR3: CASSPVTANTGELFF
size: .; length: 13; J: TRBJ2-1; D: .; V: TRBV14; DNA: TGTGCCAGCAGCCGAGGCCCGAGGAATGAGCAGTTCTTC; CDR3: CASSRGPRNEQFF
size: .; length: 14; J: TRBJ2-7; D: .; V: TRBV9; DNA: TGTGCCAGCAGCGTAGGGACAGTTTCCTACGAGCAGTACTTC; CDR3: CASSVGTVSYEQYF
size: .; length: 14; J: TRBJ2-2; D: .; V: TRBV12-5; DNA: TGTGCTAGTGGTTTGGGTAGTTACACCGGGGAGCTGTTTTTT; CDR3: CASGLGSYTGELFF
size: .; length: 12; J: TRBJ1-2; D: .; V: TRBV28; DNA: TGTGCCAGCAGGGTACAGGGTAAGGGCTACACCTTC; CDR3: CASRVQGKGYTF
size: .; length: 16; J: TRBJ2-2; D: TRBD1; V: TRBV6-8; DNA: TGTGCCAGCAGTAATCAGGGGGCGGTCGGGACCGGGGAGCTGTTTTTT; CDR3: CASSNQGAVGTGELFF
size: .; length: 14; J: TRBJ1-2; D: .; V: TRBV19; DNA: TGTGCCAGTAGTACTCCCCCCGGGGGCTATGGCTACACCTTC; CDR3: CASSTPPGGYGYTF
size: .; length: 13; J: TRBJ2-5; D: .; V: TRBV14; DNA: TGTGCCAGCAGCCAACTGACAGGAGGAGACCAGTACTTC; CDR3: CASSQLTGGDQYF
size: .; length: 16; J: TRBJ1-5; D: .; V: TRBV18; DNA: TGTGCCAGCTCTCAATTCGACTCCTCCACCGATCAGCCCCAGCATTTT; CDR3: CASSQFDSSTDQPQHF
size: large; length: 18; J: TRBJ1-4; D: .; V: TRBV11-3; DNA: TGTGCCAGCAGCTTAAGGGCCCGCCCAGGGCCAAAAAATGAAAAACTGTTTTTT; CDR3: CASSLRARPGPKNEKLFF
size: .; length: 15; J: TRBJ1-4; D: TRBD1; V: TRBV19; DNA: TGTGCCAGTAGTCCACGGACAGGTTGGAATGAAAAACTGTTTTTT; CDR3: CASSPRTGWNEKLFF
size: .; length: 16; J: TRBJ2-3; D: .; V: TRBV15; DNA: TGTGCCACCAGCAGAGACCTCGGTGGGTCCGCAGATACGCAGTATTTT; CDR3: CATSRDLGGSADTQYF
size: .; length: 14; J: TRBJ2-5; D: TRBD1; V: TRBV10-2; DNA: TGCGCCAGCACCCTACAGGGGAACCAAGAGACCCAGTACTTC; CDR3: CASTLQGNQETQYF
size: few; length: 15; J: TRBJ2-1; D: .; V: TRBV23-1; DNA: TGCGCCAGCAGCCAAGATATCGGCAGTAACAATGAGCAGTTCTTC; CDR3: CASSQDIGSNNEQFF
size: .; length: 15; J: TRBJ1-4; D: TRBD1; V: TRBV18; DNA: TGTGCCAGCTCACCCAACGCAGGGGGGAATGAAAAACTGTTTTTT; CDR3: CASSPNAGGNEKLFF
size: .; length: 13; J: TRBJ1-1; D: .; V: TRBV28; DNA: TGTGCCAGCAGTTTGGAAGGGCCCACTGAAGCTTTCTTT; CDR3: CASSLEGPTEAFF
size: .; length: 12; J: TRBJ1-2; D: .; V: TRBV29-1; DNA: TGCAGCGTTGACAGACAGGTTGGTGGCTACACCTTC; CDR3: CSVDRQVGGYTF